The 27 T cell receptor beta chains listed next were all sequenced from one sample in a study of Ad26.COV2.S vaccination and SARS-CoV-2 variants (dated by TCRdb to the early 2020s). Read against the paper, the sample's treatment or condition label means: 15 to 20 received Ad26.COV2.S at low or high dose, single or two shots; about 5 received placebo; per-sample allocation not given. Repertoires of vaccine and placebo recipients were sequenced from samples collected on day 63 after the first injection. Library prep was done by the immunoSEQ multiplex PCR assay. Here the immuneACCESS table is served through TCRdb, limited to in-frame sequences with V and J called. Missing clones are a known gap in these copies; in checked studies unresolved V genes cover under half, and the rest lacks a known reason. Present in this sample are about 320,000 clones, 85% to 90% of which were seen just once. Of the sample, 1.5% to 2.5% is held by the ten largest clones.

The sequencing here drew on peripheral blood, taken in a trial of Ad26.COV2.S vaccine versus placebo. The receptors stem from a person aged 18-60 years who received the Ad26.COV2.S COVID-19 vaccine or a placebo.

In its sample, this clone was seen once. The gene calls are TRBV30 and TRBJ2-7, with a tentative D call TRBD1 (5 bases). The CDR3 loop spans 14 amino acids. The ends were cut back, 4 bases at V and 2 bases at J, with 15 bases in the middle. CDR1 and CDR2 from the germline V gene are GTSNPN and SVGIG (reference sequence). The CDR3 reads CAWKGRPAAYEQYF. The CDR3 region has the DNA TGTGCCTGGAAGGGGCGACCCGCGGCCTACGAGCAGTACTTC.

CDR3 bases: TGTGCCAGCGACCCCCGCGGGGACCAAGAGACCCAGTACTTC. Translating gives CASDPRGDQETQYF. The J gene is TRBJ2-5, the V gene TRBV3-1 (or the pseudogene TRBV3-2); possibly TRBD2 for D (6 bases). The CDR3 consists of 14 residues. Trimming cost V 8 bases and J 0 bases, with 13 bases left between them. The germline V gene encodes CDR1 LGHDT and CDR2 YNNKEL (reference sequence).

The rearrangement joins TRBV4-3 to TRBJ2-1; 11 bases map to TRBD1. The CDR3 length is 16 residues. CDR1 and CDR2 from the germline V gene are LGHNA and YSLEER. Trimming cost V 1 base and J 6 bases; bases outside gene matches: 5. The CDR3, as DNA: TGCGCCAGCAGCCAAGGGGGACAGGGGGTGGGCAATGAGCAGTTCTTC. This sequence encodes CASSQGGQGVGNEQFF.

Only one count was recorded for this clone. CDR3 sequence: CASSQGTGEGTLHF. CDR3 coding DNA: TGTGCCAGCAGCCAAGGGACAGGGGAAGGGACCCTCCACTTT. This rearrangement joins TRBV3-1 (or the pseudogene TRBV3-2) to TRBJ1-6, with TRBD1 matching 9 bases. Losses at the gene ends were 1 base for V and 14 bases for J; bases not matched to a gene: 6. There are 14 residues in the CDR3. The germline gives CDR1 LGHDT, CDR2 YNNKEL (reference sequence).

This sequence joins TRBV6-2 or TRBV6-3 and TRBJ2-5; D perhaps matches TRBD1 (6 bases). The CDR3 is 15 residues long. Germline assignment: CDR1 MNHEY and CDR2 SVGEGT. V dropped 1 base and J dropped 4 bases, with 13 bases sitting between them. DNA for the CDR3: TGTGCCAGCAGTTACTACGAAGGGGGTGGAGAGACCCAGTACTTC. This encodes CASSYYEGGGETQYF.

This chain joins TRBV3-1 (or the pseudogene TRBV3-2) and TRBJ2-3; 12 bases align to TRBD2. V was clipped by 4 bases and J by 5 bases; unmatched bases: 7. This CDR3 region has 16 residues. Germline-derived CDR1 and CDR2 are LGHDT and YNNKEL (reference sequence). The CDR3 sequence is CASSLRLAGAEDTQYF. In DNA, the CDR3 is TGTGCCAGCAGCCTTCGACTAGCGGGGGCTGAAGATACGCAGTATTTT.

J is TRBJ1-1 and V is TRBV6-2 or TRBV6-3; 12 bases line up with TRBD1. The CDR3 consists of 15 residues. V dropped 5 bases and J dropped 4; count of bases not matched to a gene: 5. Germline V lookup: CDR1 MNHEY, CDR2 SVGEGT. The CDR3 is CASSTPGQGATEAFF. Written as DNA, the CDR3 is TGTGCCAGCAGTACCCCGGGACAGGGGGCCACTGAAGCTTTCTTT.

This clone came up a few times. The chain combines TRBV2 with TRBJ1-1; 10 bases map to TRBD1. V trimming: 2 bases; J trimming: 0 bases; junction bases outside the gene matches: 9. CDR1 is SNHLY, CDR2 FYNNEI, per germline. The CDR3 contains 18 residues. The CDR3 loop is CASSERGTGALMNTEAFF. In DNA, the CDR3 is TGTGCCAGCAGTGAACGTGGGACAGGGGCGTTAATGAACACTGAAGCTTTCTTT.

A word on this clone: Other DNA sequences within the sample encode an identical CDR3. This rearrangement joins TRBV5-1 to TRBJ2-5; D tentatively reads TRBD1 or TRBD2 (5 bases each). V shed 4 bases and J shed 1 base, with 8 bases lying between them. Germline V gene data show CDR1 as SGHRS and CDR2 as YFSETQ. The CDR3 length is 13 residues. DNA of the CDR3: TGCGCCAGCAGCGGGGGTCTCCAAGAGACCCAGTACTTC. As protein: CASSGGLQETQYF.

The CDR3 DNA reads as TGCGCCAGCAGCCAAGGTCTCGGGGCACATAATTCACCCCTCCACTTT. Translation: CASSQGLGAHNSPLHF. This chain joins TRBV4-3 and TRBJ1-6, with D maybe TRBD1 (5 bases). This CDR3 is built from 16 residues. Germline lookup yields CDR1 LGHNA and CDR2 YSLEER. Trimming took off 1 base at V and 5 bases at J, with 12 bases between the two ends.

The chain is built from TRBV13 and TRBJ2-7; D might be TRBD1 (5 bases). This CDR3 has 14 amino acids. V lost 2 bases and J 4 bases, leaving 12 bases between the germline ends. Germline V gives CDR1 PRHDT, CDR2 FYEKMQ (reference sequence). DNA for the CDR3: TGTGCCAGCAGCTTAAAGAACAGGAATTACGAGCAGTACTTC. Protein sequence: CASSLKNRNYEQYF.

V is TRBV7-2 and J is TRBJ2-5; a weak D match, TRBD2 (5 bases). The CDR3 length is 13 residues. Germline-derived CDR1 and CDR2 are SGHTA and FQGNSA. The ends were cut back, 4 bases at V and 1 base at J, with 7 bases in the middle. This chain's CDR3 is CASSSDSQETQYF. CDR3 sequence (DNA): TGTGCCAGCAGCTCGGACTCCCAAGAGACCCAGTACTTC.

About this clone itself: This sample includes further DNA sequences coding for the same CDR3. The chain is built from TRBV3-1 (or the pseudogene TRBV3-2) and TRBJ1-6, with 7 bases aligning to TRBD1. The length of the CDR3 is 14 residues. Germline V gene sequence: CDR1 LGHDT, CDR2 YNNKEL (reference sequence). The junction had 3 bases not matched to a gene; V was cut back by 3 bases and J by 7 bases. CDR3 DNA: TGTGCCAGCAGCCAGGGCAGGGGGAATTCACCCCTCCACTTT. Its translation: CASSQGRGNSPLHF.

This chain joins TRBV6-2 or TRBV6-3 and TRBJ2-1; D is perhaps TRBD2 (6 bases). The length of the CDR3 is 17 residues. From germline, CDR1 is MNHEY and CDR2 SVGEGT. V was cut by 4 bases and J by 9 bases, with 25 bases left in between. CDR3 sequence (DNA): TGTGCCAGCAGTTTCCATCCGGGACTCTCCCTCGTGCCTGAGCAGTTCTTC. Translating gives CASSFHPGLSLVPEQFF.

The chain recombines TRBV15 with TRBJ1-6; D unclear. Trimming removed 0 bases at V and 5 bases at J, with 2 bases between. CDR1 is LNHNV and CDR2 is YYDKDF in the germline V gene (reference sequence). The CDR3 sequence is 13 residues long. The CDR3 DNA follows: TGTGCCACCAGCAGAGATCATAATTCACCCCTCCACTTT. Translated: CATSRDHNSPLHF. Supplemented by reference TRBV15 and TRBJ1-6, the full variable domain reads DAMVIQNPRYQVTQFGKPVTLSCSQTLNHNVMYWYQQKSSQAPKLLFHYYDKDFNNEADTPDNFQSRRPNTSFCFLDIRSPGLGDTAMYLCATSRDHNSPLHFGNGTRLTVT.

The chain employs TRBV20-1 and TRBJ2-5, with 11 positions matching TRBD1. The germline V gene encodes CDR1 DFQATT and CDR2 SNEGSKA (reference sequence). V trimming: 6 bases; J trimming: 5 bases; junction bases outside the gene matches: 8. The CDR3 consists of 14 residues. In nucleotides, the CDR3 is TGCAGTGCCAGTGGACAGGGGGCATGGGAGACCCAGTACTTC. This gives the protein CSASGQGAWETQYF.

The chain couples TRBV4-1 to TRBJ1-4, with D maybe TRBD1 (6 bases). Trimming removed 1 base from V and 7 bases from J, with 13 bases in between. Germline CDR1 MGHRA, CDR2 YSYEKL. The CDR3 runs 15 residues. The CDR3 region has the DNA TGCGCCAGCAGCCAAGCGCCCGGGACAAGTGAAAAACTGTTTTTT. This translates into CASSQAPGTSEKLFF.

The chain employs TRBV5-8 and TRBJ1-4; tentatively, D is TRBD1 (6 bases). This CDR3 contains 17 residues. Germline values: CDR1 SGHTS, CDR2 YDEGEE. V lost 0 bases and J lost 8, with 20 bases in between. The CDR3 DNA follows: TGTGCCAGCAGCTTGGCCTTCGGAACAGGGTACGACGAAAAACTGTTTTTT. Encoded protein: CASSLAFGTGYDEKLFF.

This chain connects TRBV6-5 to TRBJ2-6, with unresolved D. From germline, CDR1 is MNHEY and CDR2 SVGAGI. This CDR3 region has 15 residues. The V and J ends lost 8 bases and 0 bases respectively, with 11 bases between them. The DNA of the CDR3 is TGTGCCAGCTCCGGGCAGGTCTCTGGGGCCAACGTCCTGACTTTC. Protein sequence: CASSGQVSGANVLTF.

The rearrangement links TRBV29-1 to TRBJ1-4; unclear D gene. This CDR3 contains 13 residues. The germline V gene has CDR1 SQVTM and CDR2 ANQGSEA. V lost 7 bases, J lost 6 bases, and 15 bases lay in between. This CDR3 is CSAMTGVDEKLFF. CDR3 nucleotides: TGCAGCGCCATGACGGGAGTTGATGAAAAACTGTTTTTT.

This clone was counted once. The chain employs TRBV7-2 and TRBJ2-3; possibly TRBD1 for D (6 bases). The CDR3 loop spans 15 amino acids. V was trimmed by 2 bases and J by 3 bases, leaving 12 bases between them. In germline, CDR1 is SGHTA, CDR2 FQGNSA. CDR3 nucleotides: TGTGCCAGCAGCTTAAGCGGACAGAGGACAGATACGCAGTATTTT. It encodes CASSLSGQRTDTQYF.

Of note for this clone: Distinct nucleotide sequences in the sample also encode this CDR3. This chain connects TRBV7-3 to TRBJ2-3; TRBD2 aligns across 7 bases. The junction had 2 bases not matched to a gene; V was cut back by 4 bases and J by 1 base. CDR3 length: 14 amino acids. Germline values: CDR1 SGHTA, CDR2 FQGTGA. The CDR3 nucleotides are TGTGCCAGCAGCTCCAGCGGGGGCACAGATACGCAGTATTTT. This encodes CASSSSGGTDTQYF.

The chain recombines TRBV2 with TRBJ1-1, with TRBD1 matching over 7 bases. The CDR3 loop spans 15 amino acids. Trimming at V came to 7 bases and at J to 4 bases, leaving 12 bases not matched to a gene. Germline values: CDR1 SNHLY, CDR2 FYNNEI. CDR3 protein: CASKTGRLGSTEAFF. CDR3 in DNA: TGTGCCAGCAAGACAGGGAGATTGGGTAGCACTGAAGCTTTCTTT.

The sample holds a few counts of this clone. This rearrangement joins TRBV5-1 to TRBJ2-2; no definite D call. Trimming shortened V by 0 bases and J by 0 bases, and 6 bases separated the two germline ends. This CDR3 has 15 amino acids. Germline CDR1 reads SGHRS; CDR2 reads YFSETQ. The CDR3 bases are TGCGCCAGCAGCTTGGGAGACACGAACACCGGGGAGCTGTTTTTT. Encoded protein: CASSLGDTNTGELFF.

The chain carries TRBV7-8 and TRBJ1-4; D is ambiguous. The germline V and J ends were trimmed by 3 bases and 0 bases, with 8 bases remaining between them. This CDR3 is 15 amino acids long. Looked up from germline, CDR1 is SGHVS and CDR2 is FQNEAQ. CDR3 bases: TGTGCCAGCAGCTTCAAGGGCACAACTAATGAAAAACTGTTTTTT. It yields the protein CASSFKGTTNEKLFF.

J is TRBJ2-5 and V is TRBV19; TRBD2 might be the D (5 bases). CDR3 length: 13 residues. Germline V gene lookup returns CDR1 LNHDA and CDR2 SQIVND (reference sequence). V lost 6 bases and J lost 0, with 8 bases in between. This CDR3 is CASRRADQETQYF. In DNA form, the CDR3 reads TGTGCCAGTAGGAGGGCAGACCAAGAGACCCAGTACTTC.

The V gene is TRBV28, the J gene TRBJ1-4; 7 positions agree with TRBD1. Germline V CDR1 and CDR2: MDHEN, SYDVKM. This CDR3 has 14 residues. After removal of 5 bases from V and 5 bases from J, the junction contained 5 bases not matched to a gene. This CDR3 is CASSKTGFNEKLFF. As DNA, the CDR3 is TGTGCCAGCAGTAAGACAGGGTTCAATGAAAAACTGTTTTTT. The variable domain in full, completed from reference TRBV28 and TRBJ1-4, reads DVKVTQSSRYLVKRTGEKVFLECVQDMDHENMFWYRQDPGLGLRLIYFSYDVKMKEKGDIPEGYSVSREKKERFSLILESASTNQTSMYLCASSKTGFNEKLFFGSGTQLSVL.